This TCR beta chain was recorded in a study of blood T cell repertoires in COVID-19. Overall study: Material from acute and convalescent COVID-19 was sourced from the United States, Italy and Spain.

Study processing details: Estimation of nucleated cell counts was performed using reference gene primer amplification. TCRdb's copy holds only in-frame clones and misses some; the assay was immunoSEQ multiplex PCR. That table furnishes V, J and clone size, whereas the DNA furnished D and trimming. The table records roughly 150,000 clones, more than 70% of them present only once. The CDR3 consists of 14 residues. V shed 4 bases, J shed 4 bases, and the junction held 2 bases outside the gene matches. Germline V gene sequence: CDR1 SNHLY, CDR2 FYNNEI. The sequencing sample was made of peripheral blood. This clonotype was obtained from a woman between 50 and 59 years old with acute or convalescent COVID-19. The J gene is TRBJ1-5, the V gene TRBV2; 9 nucleotides agree with TRBD1. Here the CDR3 DNA reads TGTGCCAGCAGTGGCGGGACAGGGAATCAGCCCCAGCATTTT. As protein: CASSGGTGNQPQHF.